These 22 T cell receptor beta chains originate from one sample sequenced in a study of identical twins. Each CDR3 protein gets one entry after TCRdb re-called the 5' RACE reads with MiXCR. Among 100,000 or so distinct CDR3 sequences, under 6.5% were seen once, and the ten largest hold approximately 12%. The specimen sequenced was memory T cells sorted from blood. These receptors were obtained from a woman aged 45-65 years in good health.

This clonotype occurred a few times. The chain employs TRBV20-1 and TRBJ2-5; D is possibly TRBD2 (5 bases). CDR1 and CDR2 from the germline V gene are DFQATT and SNEGSKA (reference sequence). Deletions cut 1 base from V and 1 base from J, with 19 bases between. The CDR3 has 17 amino acids. The CDR3 reads CSARGGWSAGVQETQYF. The CDR3, as DNA: TGCAGTGCTAGAGGAGGTTGGTCGGCGGGCGTCCAAGAGACCCAGTACTTC.

The chain couples TRBV6-2 or TRBV6-3 to TRBJ2-1, with D possibly being TRBD2 (6 bases). CDR3 length: 15 residues. Germline lookup yields CDR1 MNHEY and CDR2 SVGEGT. The V end lost 7 bases, the J end lost 0 bases, and 13 bases lay between the germline ends. Here the CDR3 DNA reads TGTGCCAGCACTAGGGCGGGAAGCTCCTACAATGAGCAGTTCTTC. This gives the protein CASTRAGSSYNEQFF.

J is TRBJ2-7 and V is TRBV13; 7 bases align to TRBD2. CDR1 PRHDT and CDR2 FYEKMQ come from the germline V gene (reference sequence). J lost 2 bases, V lost 6 bases, and 10 bases had no gene match. The CDR3 length is 15 residues. The CDR3 loop reads CASSQSKREAYEQYV. As DNA, the CDR3 is TGTGCCAGCAGTCAATCAAAGCGGGAAGCCTACGAGCAGTACGTC.

The table lists this clonotype with many counts. The rearrangement joins TRBV5-1 to TRBJ2-1; TRBD2 agrees at 10 bases. The J segment lost 6 bases and the V segment lost 0 bases, leaving 6 bases of the junction unmatched. Germline loops: CDR1 SGHRS, CDR2 YFSETQ. CDR3 size: 16 residues. CDR3 in DNA: TGCGCCAGCAGCTTGGCCGGGACTAGCGTTTCCAATGAGCAGTTCTTC. It is translated as CASSLAGTSVSNEQFF.

This clonotype was seen ten or more times. V and J are TRBV5-1 and TRBJ2-1; 8 bases line up with TRBD1. CDR3 size: 16 residues. CDR1 SGHRS and CDR2 YFSETQ come from the germline V gene. J was trimmed by 7 bases and V by 0 bases; bases with no gene match: 9. The CDR3 loop is CASSLAAAGGGNEQFF. CDR3 coding DNA: TGCGCCAGCAGCTTGGCCGCTGCAGGGGGCGGTAATGAGCAGTTCTTC.

This clonotype was counted many times. V gene TRBV4-2 combines with J gene TRBJ2-5; D is unclear. The CDR3 runs to 13 residues. Trimming left V 4 bases short and J 5 bases short, with 11 bases between. Per germline, CDR1 LGHNA and CDR2 YNFKEQ. The CDR3 protein is CASSRSSVETQYF. The DNA of the CDR3 is TGTGCCAGCAGCCGGTCGTCCGTGGAGACCCAGTACTTC.

The V call is TRBV28, the J call TRBJ1-1; 7 bases are a match to TRBD1. V dropped 2 bases and J dropped 4; count of bases not matched to a gene: 13. The CDR3 extends over 17 amino acids. Germline CDR1 reads MDHEN; CDR2 reads SYDVKM. DNA of the CDR3: TGTGCCAGCAGTTTAGAAGGGGGCGTCGGAGTTAGCACTGAAGCTTTCTTT. It translates to CASSLEGGVGVSTEAFF.

This clonotype has only a few counts. The chain joins TRBV6-5 to TRBJ2-1; D remains unclear. The CDR3 runs 14 residues. V lost 0 bases, J lost 7 bases, and 10 bases lay in between. CDR1 and CDR2 from the germline V gene are MNHEY and SVGAGI. The CDR3 DNA is TGTGCCAGCAGTTACTCACCGTTGGAAAATGAGCAGTTCTTC. As protein: CASSYSPLENEQFF.

V usage is TRBV7-2 and J usage is TRBJ2-2; 7 positions agree with TRBD2. Trimming at V came to 3 bases and at J to 4 bases, leaving 2 bases not matched to a gene. The CDR3 is 14 amino acids. Per the germline V gene, CDR1 is SGHTA and CDR2 is FQGNSA. CDR3 DNA sequence: TGTGCCAGCAGCTTTTCGGGGGGCACCGGGGAGCTGTTTTTT. Translated, it gives CASSFSGGTGELFF.

The chain has TRBV5-1 and TRBJ1-2; TRBD1 is a possible D gene (5 bases). Germline V gives CDR1 SGHRS, CDR2 YFSETQ. The CDR3 totals 12 residues. V lost 3 bases and J 6 bases, leaving 9 bases between the germline ends. The CDR3 spells CASSSAGHGYTF. DNA of the CDR3: TGCGCCAGCAGCTCGGCAGGGCATGGCTACACCTTC.

This clonotype has more than one count but fewer than ten. The CDR3 sequence is CASSYGVSQYF. CDR3 nucleotide sequence: TGTGCCAGCAGTTATGGGGTCTCCCAGTACTTC. V gene TRBV6-5 combines with J gene TRBJ2-5; D call uncertain. V was pared by 3 bases and J by 9 bases, with 8 bases between. Germline CDR1 MNHEY, CDR2 SVGAGI. This CDR3 has 11 amino acids.

As concerns this clonotype: The junction departs from germline at one end; a sequencing error may be responsible. V usage is TRBV18 and J usage is TRBJ1-1; D unresolved. The CDR3 consists of 14 residues. Germline CDR1 and CDR2: KGHSH and LQKENI. For the CDR3, the DNA is TGTGCCAGCTCACCACCGGGGAGAACCAATGAAGCTTCCTTT. Encoded protein: CASSPPGRTNEASF.

V and J are TRBV27 and TRBJ2-6; D might be TRBD2 (7 bases). Per germline, CDR1 MNHEY and CDR2 SMNVEV (reference sequence). The CDR3 has 16 residues. Between the trimmed V and J ends, which lost 6 bases and 0 bases, there was a span of 12 bases. DNA for the CDR3: TGTGCCAGCAGCGGGGGGCTTACCTCTGGGGCCAACGTCCTGACTTTC. This sequence encodes CASSGGLTSGANVLTF.

This clonotype came up many times. The CDR3 DNA sequence: TGTGCCAGCAGCTTAAGAGTCGGAGTGTTCCCCCAGGAGACCCAGTACTTC. It translates to CASSLRVGVFPQETQYF. This chain uses TRBV7-9 with TRBJ2-5; D unresolved. V gave up 2 bases and J gave up 5 bases, with 21 bases separating them. CDR1 and CDR2 from the germline V gene are SEHNR and FQNEAQ (reference sequence). CDR3 length: 17 amino acids.

At least ten counts were recorded for this clonotype. The rearrangement joins TRBV29-1 to TRBJ2-4, with 13 bases that match TRBD2. This CDR3 comprises 11 residues. Germline-derived CDR1 and CDR2 are SQVTM and ANQGSEA. The V gene end was trimmed by 4 bases and the J gene end by 14 bases; junction bases not matched to a gene: 2. Written as DNA, the CDR3 is TGCAGCGTTGGGACTAGCGGGAGTAAGTACTTC. Protein: CSVGTSGSKYF.

This clonotype occurred many times. The chain carries TRBV5-6 and TRBJ2-7; a possible D gene is TRBD1 (6 bases). The CDR3 totals 14 residues. The germline CDR1 and CDR2 sequences are SGHDT and YYEEEE. V lost 5 bases and J lost 2, with 14 bases in between. In nucleotides, the CDR3 is TGTGCCAGCAGTCGCCCGGACAGCGCCTACGAGCAGTACTTC. It is translated as CASSRPDSAYEQYF.

This clonotype was seen ten or more times. V usage is TRBV5-1 and J usage is TRBJ1-6; the D is unclear. CDR1 and CDR2 (germline): SGHRS, YFSETQ. This CDR3 has 13 amino acids. The V end was cut by 0 bases, the J end by 10 bases, with 8 bases between. The CDR3 region is CASSLVSDSPLHF. The CDR3 nucleotides are TGCGCCAGCAGCTTGGTTAGTGACTCACCCCTCCACTTT.

Ten or more counts support this clonotype. The chain has TRBV4-1 and TRBJ1-2; tentatively, D is TRBD1 (5 bases). V was shortened by 1 base and J by 5 bases, with 17 bases between the two germline ends. The germline gives CDR1 MGHRA, CDR2 YSYEKL. The CDR3 is 16 residues long. CDR3 region: CASSQGGSRGGYGYTF. The CDR3 region has the DNA TGCGCCAGCAGCCAAGGGGGGTCCCGGGGGGGGTATGGCTACACCTTC.

The table lists this clonotype with many counts. One end of the junction does not line up with germline, which may come from a read error. V and J are TRBV19 and TRBJ2-4, with a weak D call TRBD2 (7 bases). From germline, CDR1 is LNHDA and CDR2 SQIVND (reference sequence). The CDR3 has 12 amino acids. CDR3 DNA sequence: TGTGCCAGTTCTTTTTTAGGGGGGGCCCTGGACTTC. Protein sequence: CASSFLGGALDF.

This clonotype appeared many times. The chain couples TRBV7-9 to TRBJ1-1; TRBD1 matches 9 bases. This CDR3 region has 14 residues. From germline, CDR1 is SEHNR and CDR2 FQNEAQ (reference sequence). Trimming at V came to 1 base and at J to 5 bases, leaving 2 bases not matched to a gene. DNA of the CDR3: TGTGCCAGCAGCTTAGATGGACAGGGGACTGAAGCTTTCTTT. Encoded protein: CASSLDGQGTEAFF.

This clonotype occurred many times. The chain couples TRBV6-1 to TRBJ1-1, with D possibly being TRBD1 (6 bases). Trimming removed 1 base at V and 4 bases at J, with 10 bases between. CDR3 size: 14 residues. The germline V gene encodes CDR1 MNHNS and CDR2 SASEGT. The CDR3 DNA is TGTGCCAGCAGTGAAGTGGGGGGCGGCACTGAAGCTTTCTTT. Its protein product is CASSEVGGGTEAFF.

This clonotype was counted a few times. The chain links TRBV20-1 to TRBJ2-5, with 7 positions matching TRBD1. The CDR3 is made up of 14 amino acids. CDR1 is DFQATT, CDR2 SNEGSKA, per germline (reference sequence). Trimming removed 3 bases from V and 2 bases from J; junction bases left unmatched: 6. The CDR3: CSASKGARQETQYF. The CDR3 DNA is TGCAGTGCTAGTAAGGGGGCGCGGCAAGAGACCCAGTACTTC.